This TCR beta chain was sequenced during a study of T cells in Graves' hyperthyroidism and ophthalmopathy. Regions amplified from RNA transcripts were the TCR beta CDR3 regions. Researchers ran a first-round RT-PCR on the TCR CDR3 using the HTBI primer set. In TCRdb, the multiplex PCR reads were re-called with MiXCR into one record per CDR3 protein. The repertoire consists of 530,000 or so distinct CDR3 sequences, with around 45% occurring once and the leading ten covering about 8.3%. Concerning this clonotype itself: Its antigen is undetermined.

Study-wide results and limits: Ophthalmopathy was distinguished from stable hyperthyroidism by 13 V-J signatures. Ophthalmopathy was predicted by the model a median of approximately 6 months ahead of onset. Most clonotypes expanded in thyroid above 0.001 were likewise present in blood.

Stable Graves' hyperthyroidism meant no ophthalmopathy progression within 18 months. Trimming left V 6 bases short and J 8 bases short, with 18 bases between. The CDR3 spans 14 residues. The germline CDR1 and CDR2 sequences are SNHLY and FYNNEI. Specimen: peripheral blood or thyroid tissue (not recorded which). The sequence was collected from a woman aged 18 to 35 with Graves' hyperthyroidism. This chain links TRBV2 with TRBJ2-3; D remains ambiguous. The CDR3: CASRRQARAGTQYF. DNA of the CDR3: TGTGCCAGCAGAAGGCAGGCAAGGGCAGGTACGCAGTATTTT.